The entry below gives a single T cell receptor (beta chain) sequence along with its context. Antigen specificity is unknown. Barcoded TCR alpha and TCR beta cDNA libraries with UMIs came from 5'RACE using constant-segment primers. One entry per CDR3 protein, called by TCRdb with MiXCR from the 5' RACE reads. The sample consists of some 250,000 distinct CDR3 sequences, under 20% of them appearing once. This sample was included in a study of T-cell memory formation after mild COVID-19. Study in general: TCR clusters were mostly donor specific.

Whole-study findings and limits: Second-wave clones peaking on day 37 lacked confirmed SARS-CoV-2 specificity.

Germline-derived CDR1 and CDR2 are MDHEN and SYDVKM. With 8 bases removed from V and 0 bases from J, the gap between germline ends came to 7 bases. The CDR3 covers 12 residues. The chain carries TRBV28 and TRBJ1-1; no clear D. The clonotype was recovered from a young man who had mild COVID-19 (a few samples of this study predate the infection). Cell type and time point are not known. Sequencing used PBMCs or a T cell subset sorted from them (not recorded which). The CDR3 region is CASGDMNTEAFF. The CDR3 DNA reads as TGTGCCAGCGGAGATATGAACACTGAAGCTTTCTTT.